This T cell receptor beta chain originates from a study of technical replicates of blood from several donors (dated by TCRdb to 2016 to 2017). The library was built by means of the immunoSEQ multiplex PCR assay. TCRdb provides this immuneACCESS table in a form limited to in-frame rearrangements. Some clones are lacking; in checked studies, under half of them reflect an unresolved V gene, and why the rest are absent is not known. The sample contains 55,000 to 75,000 clones, roughly nine tenths of them found a single time. The ten top clones hold around 3.6% of the sample. Turning to this clone: Its antigen is unknown. Base qualities are missing; no much larger clone stands one base away.

V is clipped by 3 bases and J by 2 bases, and the sequence between their germline boundaries is 16 bases long. The CDR3 runs 16 amino acids, cysteine and phenylalanine included. The sequence is cut down to CDR3 DNA, 48 bases in frame from base 1. In the germline V gene, CDR1 corresponds to SGDLS and CDR2 to YYNGEE. The material sequenced was PBMCs. The receptor was isolated from a human donor in good health. Some clones in this sample may be carry-over from other donors' samples. Recombination linked TRBV9 to TRBJ2-3; TRBD2 might be the D gene, on 5 matching bases. The DNA sequence is given as TGTGCCAGCAGCGCCGGGAACCGGGCTACCACAGATACGCAGTATTTT. Translated, it gives CASSAGNRATTDTQYF.